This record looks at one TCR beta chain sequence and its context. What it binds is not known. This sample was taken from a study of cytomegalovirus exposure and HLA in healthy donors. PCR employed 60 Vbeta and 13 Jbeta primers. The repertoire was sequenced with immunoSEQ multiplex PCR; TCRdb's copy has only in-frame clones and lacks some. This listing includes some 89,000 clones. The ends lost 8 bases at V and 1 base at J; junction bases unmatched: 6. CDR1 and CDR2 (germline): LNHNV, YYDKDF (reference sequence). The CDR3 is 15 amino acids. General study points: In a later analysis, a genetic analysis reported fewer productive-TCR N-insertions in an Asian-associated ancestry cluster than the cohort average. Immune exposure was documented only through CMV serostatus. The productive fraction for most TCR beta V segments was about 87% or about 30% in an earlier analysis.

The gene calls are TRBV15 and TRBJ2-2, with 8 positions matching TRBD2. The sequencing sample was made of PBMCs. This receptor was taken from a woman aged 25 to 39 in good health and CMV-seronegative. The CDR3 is CATGLSGGNTGELFF. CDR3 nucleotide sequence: TGTGCCACCGGACTGAGCGGGGGGAACACCGGGGAGCTGTTTTTT.